The 9 T cell receptor beta chains in this list originate from one sample, sequenced in a study of T-cell memory formation after mild COVID-19. MiXCR was run by TCRdb on the 5' RACE reads, yielding one entry per CDR3 protein. The sample has 250,000 to 350,000 distinct CDR3 sequences, less than 20% seen once. Sequenced material: PBMCs or a T cell subset sorted from them (not recorded which). Receptor source: a man aged 18 to 29 who had mild COVID-19 (a few samples of this study predate the infection). Cell type and time point are not known.

This chain joins TRBV6-5 and TRBJ1-2; TRBD1 is a possible D gene (5 bases). V lost 2 bases and J 7 bases, leaving 11 bases between the germline ends. The CDR3 covers 13 residues. From germline, CDR1 is MNHEY and CDR2 SVGAGI. CDR3 sequence reads: CASSYGQGAGYTF. CDR3 DNA: TGTGCCAGCAGTTACGGGCAGGGCGCTGGCTACACCTTC.

CDR3: CASSAGMAGAGANVLTF. The CDR3 DNA sequence: TGTGCCAGCAGCGCGGGGATGGCAGGGGCTGGGGCCAACGTCCTGACTTTC. The chain joins TRBV7-2 to TRBJ2-6; D tentatively fits TRBD1 or TRBD2 (6 bases each). Trimming left V 5 bases short and J 2 bases short, with 16 bases between. This CDR3 contains 17 residues. Germline CDR1 and CDR2: SGHTA and FQGNSA.

The gene calls are TRBV5-1 and TRBJ1-1; D uncertain. Trimming left V 3 bases short and J 1 base short, with 10 bases between. CDR3 size: 14 residues. CDR1 and CDR2 from the germline V gene are SGHRS and YFSETQ. The CDR3 region is CASSSLGGNTEAFF. As DNA, the CDR3 is TGCGCCAGCAGCTCCCTGGGAGGGAACACTGAAGCTTTCTTT. Filled out from reference TRBV5-1 and TRBJ1-1, the complete variable domain reads KAGVTQTPRYLIKTRGQQVTLSCSPISGHRSVSWYQQTPGQGLQFLFEYFSETQRNKGNFPGRFSGRQFSNSRSEMNVSTLELGDSALYLCASSSLGGNTEAFFGQGTRLTVV.

This chain uses TRBV12-3 or TRBV12-4 with TRBJ1-5, with D maybe TRBD1 (5 bases). Deletions cut 2 bases from V and 0 bases from J, with 8 bases between. The CDR3 sequence is 15 residues long. The CDR3 here is CASSLWGFSNQPQHF. CDR3 nucleotide sequence: TGTGCCAGCAGTTTATGGGGGTTTAGCAATCAGCCCCAGCATTTT.

The J gene is TRBJ2-1, the V gene TRBV10-3, with a possible D match to TRBD1 (6 bases). With 0 bases removed from V and 2 bases from J, the gap between germline ends came to 14 bases. This CDR3 region has 17 residues. CDR1 and CDR2 (germline): ENHRY, SYGVKD. The CDR3 region has the DNA TGTGCCATCAGTGAGTCGAGACAGGAGACCGCCTACAATGAGCAGTTCTTC. Protein: CAISESRQETAYNEQFF.

This clonotype has more than one count but fewer than ten. The rearrangement joins TRBV29-1 to TRBJ1-5; a possible D gene is TRBD1 (6 bases). The length of the CDR3 is 13 residues. From germline, CDR1 is SQVTM and CDR2 ANQGSEA. V dropped 7 bases and J dropped 2 bases, with 12 bases sitting between them. The CDR3 nucleotides read TGCAGCGCCGGGGGCGCGGGCAATCAGCCCCAGCATTTT. Translated: CSAGGAGNQPQHF.

This rearrangement joins TRBV12-3 or TRBV12-4 to TRBJ2-4; D gene uncertain. There are 13 residues in the CDR3. V was clipped by 6 bases and J by 6 bases, with 12 bases between them. CDR3 coding DNA: TGTGCCAGCAGGAAACTTGGGTCAAACATTCAGTACTTC. Its translation is CASRKLGSNIQYF.

The chain joins TRBV4-2 to TRBJ2-3; weak D call: TRBD2 (6 bases). The germline V and J ends were trimmed by 4 bases and 3 bases, with 17 bases remaining between them. CDR3 size: 16 residues. Germline-derived CDR1 and CDR2 are LGHNA and YNFKEQ. In DNA form, the CDR3 reads TGTGCCAGCAGCCGAGGAGGGGCTAGCATAACAGATACGCAGTATTTT. It specifies CASSRGGASITDTQYF.

The rearrangement joins TRBV5-5 to TRBJ1-1, with 7 bases matching TRBD1. CDR1 is SGHKS and CDR2 is YYEKEE in the germline V gene (reference sequence). The CDR3 covers 12 residues. V lost 4 bases, J lost 7 bases, and 4 bases stayed unmatched. This chain's CDR3 is CASSPRQGEAFF. CDR3 bases: TGTGCCAGCAGCCCTCGACAGGGTGAAGCTTTCTTT.